This paragraph covers one TCR beta chain sequence. This entry belongs to a study of blood T cell repertoires in COVID-19. In the study overall: The origin of the acute and convalescent COVID-19 samples was the United States, Italy and Spain.

In germline, CDR1 is SGHRS, CDR2 YFSETQ. Losses at the gene ends were 3 bases for V and 1 base for J; bases not matched to a gene: 2. This CDR3 region has 15 residues. Sequenced by immunoSEQ multiplex PCR; TCRdb stores in-frame clones only, minus some. Among 200,000 to 300,000 clones listed, nearly 95% were seen once. Enrolment of Seattle patients took place during active infection, and they were followed longitudinally. Specimen: peripheral blood. The sequence came from a man aged 25 to 40 with COVID-19, enrolled during active disease. The chain is built from TRBV5-1 and TRBJ2-3; TRBD1 aligns across 10 bases. CDR3 amino acids: CASSSTGGRTDTQYF. Here the CDR3 DNA reads TGCGCCAGCAGCTCGACAGGGGGCCGCACAGATACGCAGTATTTT.